The 5 T cell receptor beta chains reported below all come from one sample, sequenced in a study of blood T cell repertoires in COVID-19. Here immunoSEQ multiplex PCR was the method, and the copy in TCRdb shows in-frame clones only, minus some. The table has 110,000 or so clones, around 77% seen once. Sequences were obtained from peripheral blood. These receptors came from a human donor in a cohort sampled during active COVID-19.

V and J are TRBV30 and TRBJ1-4, with 10 bases matching TRBD1. The CDR3 has 14 amino acids. V lost 3 bases, J lost 5 bases, and 3 bases stayed unmatched. The germline V gene has CDR1 GTSNPN and CDR2 SVGIG (reference sequence). The CDR3, as DNA: TGTGCCTGGAGCCAGGGACAGGGGAATGAAAAACTGTTTTTT. Amino acids: CAWSQGQGNEKLFF.

The V gene is TRBV6-5, the J gene TRBJ2-7, with D possibly TRBD1 on 6 matching bases. Looked up from germline, CDR1 is MNHEY and CDR2 is SVGAGI. This CDR3 contains 12 residues. The ends were cut back, 6 bases at V and 6 bases at J, with 12 bases in the middle. Written as DNA, the CDR3 is TGTGCCAGCAGGGGGGCTCTCGGCGAGCAGTACTTC. Amino acids: CASRGALGEQYF.

This clone was seen only a few times. This chain joins TRBV13 and TRBJ2-6, with D hard to call. This CDR3 comprises 15 residues. The V gene's germline CDR1 is PRHDT and CDR2 FYEKMQ (reference sequence). V was clipped by 3 bases and J by 1 base, with 7 bases between them. CDR3: CASSFEVSGANVLTF. The CDR3 coding sequence is TGTGCCAGCAGCTTCGAGGTTTCTGGGGCCAACGTCCTGACTTTC.

This clone was counted only a few times. This chain links TRBV6-5 with TRBJ2-7; TRBD1 matches 7 bases. The junction had 5 bases not matched to a gene; V was cut back by 7 bases and J by 2 bases. Germline V gene sequence: CDR1 MNHEY, CDR2 SVGAGI. The CDR3 is made up of 13 amino acids. In DNA, the CDR3 is TGTGCCAGCACCCGGGACAGCGCCTACGAGCAGTACTTC. This encodes CASTRDSAYEQYF.

This sequence joins TRBV18 and TRBJ2-7; tentatively, D is TRBD2 (5 bases). Germline-derived CDR1 and CDR2 are KGHSH and LQKENI. V was clipped by 8 bases and J by 3 bases, with 11 bases between them. The CDR3 consists of 12 residues. CDR3: CASTTEDYEQYF. CDR3 in DNA: TGTGCCAGCACCACGGAGGACTACGAGCAGTACTTC.